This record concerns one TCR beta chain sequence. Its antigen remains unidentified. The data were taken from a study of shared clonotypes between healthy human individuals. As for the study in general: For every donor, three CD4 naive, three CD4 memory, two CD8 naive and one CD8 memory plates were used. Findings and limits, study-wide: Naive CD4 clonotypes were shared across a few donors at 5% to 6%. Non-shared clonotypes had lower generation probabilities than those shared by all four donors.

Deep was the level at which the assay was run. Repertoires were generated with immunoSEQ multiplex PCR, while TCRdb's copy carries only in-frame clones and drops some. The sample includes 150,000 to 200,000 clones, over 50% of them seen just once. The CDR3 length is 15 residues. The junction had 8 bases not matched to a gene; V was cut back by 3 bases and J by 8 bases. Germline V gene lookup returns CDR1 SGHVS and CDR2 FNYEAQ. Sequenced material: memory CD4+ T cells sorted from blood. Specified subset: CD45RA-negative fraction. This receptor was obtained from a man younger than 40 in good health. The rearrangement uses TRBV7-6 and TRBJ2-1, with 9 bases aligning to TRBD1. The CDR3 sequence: CASSFPGQGGYEQFF. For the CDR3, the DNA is TGTGCCAGCAGCTTTCCGGGACAGGGTGGTTATGAGCAGTTCTTC.